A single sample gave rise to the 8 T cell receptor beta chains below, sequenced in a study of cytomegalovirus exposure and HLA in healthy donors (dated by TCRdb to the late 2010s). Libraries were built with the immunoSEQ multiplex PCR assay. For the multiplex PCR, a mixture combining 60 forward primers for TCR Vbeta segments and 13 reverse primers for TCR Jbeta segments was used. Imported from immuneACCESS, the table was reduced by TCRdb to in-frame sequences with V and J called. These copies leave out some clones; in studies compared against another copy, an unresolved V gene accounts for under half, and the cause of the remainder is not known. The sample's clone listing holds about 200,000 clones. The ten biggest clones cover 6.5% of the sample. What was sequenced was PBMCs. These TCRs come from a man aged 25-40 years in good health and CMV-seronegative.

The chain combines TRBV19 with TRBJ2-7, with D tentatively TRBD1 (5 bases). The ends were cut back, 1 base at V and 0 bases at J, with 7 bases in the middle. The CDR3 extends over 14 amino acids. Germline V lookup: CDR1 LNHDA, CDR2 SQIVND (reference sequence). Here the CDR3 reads CASSIVQGSYEQYF. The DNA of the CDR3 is TGTGCCAGTAGTATAGTGCAGGGCTCCTACGAGCAGTACTTC.

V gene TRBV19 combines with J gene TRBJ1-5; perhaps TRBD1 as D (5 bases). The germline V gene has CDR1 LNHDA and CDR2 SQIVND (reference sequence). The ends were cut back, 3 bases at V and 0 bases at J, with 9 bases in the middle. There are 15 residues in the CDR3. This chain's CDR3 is CASSMWGYSNQPQHF. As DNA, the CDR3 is TGTGCCAGTAGTATGTGGGGCTATAGCAATCAGCCCCAGCATTTT.

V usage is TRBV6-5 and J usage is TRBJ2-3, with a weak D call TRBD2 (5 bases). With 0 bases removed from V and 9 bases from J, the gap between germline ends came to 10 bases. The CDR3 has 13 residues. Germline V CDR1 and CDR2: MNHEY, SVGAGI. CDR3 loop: CASSYSYGMTQYF. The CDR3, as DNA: TGTGCCAGCAGTTACTCGTACGGGATGACGCAGTATTTT.

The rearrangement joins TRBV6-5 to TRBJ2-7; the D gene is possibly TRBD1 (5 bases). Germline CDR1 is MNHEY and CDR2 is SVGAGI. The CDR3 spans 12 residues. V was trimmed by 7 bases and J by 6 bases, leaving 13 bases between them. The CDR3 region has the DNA TGTGCCAGCACCGACAGTTCGCGCGAGCAGTACTTC. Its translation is CASTDSSREQYF.

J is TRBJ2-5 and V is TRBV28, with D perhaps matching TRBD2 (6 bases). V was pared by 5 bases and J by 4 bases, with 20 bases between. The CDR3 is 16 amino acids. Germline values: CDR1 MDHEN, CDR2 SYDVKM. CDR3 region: CASSTARDSLGETQYF. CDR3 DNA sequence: TGTGCCAGCAGTACCGCCCGGGACTCCCTTGGAGAGACCCAGTACTTC. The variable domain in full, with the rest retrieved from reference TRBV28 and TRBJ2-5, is DVKVTQSSRYLVKRTGEKVFLECVQDMDHENMFWYRQDPGLGLRLIYFSYDVKMKEKGDIPEGYSVSREKKERFSLILESASTNQTSMYLCASSTARDSLGETQYFGPGTRLLVL.

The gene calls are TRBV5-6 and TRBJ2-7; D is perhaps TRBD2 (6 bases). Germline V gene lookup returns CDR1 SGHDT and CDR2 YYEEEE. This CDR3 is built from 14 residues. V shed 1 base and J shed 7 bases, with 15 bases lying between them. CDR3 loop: CASSLSTGAVEQYF. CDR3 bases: TGTGCCAGCAGCTTGTCGACGGGAGCGGTAGAGCAGTACTTC.

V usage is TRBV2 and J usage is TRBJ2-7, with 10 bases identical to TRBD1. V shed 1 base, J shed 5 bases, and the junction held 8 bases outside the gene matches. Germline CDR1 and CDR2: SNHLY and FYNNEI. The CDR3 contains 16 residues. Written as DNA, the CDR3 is TGTGCCAGCAGTGAAGAACGGGACAGGGGAGCCCACGAGCAGTACTTC. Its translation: CASSEERDRGAHEQYF.

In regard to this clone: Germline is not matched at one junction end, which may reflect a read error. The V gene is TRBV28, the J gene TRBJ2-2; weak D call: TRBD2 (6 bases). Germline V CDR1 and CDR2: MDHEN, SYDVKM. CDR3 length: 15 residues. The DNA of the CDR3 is TGTGCCAGCAGACCGCAGGACGGGAACACCGGGGGGCTGTTTTTT. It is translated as CASRPQDGNTGGLFF. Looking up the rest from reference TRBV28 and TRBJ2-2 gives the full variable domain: DVKVTQSSRYLVKRTGEKVFLECVQDMDHENMFWYRQDPGLGLRLIYFSYDVKMKEKGDIPEGYSVSREKKERFSLILESASTNQTSMYLCASRPQDGNTGGLFFGEGSRLTVL.